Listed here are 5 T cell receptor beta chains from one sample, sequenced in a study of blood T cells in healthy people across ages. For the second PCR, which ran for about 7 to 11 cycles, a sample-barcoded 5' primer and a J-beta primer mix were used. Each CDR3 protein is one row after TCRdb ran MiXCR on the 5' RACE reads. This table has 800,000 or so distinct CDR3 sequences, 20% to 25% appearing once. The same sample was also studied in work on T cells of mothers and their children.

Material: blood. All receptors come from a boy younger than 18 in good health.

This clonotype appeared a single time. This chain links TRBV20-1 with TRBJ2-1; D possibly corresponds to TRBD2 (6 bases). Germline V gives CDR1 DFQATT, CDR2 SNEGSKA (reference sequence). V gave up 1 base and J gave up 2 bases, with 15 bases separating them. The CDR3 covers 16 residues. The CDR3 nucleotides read TGCAGTGCTAGAGTGTCTGGAGGGGAAACCTACAATGAGCAGTTCTTC. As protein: CSARVSGGETYNEQFF.

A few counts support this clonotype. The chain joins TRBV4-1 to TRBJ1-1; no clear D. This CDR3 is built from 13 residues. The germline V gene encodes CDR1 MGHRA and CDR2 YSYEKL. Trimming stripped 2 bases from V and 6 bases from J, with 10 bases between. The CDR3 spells CASSQYSPSEAFF. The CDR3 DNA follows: TGCGCCAGCAGCCAATACTCTCCTTCTGAAGCTTTCTTT.

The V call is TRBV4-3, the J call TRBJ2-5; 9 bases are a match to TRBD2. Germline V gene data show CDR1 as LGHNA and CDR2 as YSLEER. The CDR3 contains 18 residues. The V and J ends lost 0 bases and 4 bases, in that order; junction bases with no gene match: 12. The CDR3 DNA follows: TGCGCCAGCAGCCAAGATGGTCGGCGGGAGGGCCAGTTAGAGACCCAGTACTTC. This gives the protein CASSQDGRREGQLETQYF.

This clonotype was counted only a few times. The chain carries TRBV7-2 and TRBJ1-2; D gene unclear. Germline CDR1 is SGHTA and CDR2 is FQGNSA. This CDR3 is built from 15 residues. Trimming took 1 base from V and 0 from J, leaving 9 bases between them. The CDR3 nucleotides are TGTGCCAGCAGCTTAGATTCCGGTTCTAACTATGGCTACACCTTC. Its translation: CASSLDSGSNYGYTF.

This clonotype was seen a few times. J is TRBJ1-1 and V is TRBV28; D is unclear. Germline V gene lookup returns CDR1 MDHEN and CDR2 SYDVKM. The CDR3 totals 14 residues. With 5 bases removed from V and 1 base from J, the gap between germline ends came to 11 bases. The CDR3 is CASSTSTANTEAFF. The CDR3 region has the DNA TGTGCCAGCAGTACCAGTACAGCGAACACTGAAGCTTTCTTT.